This T cell receptor (beta chain) stems from a study of cytomegalovirus exposure and HLA in healthy donors. Broader study findings: The dataset shows that most TCR sequences were rare, while some public TCRs occurred in many donors.

In the PCR, 60 Vbeta and 13 Jbeta primers were used. The protocol was immunoSEQ multiplex PCR, while the TCRdb copy is restricted to in-frame clones and leaves out a portion. The sample includes roughly 190,000 clones, roughly 74% seen only once; the top ten take roughly 14%. Regarding this clone: Its matching antigen is unknown.

The material sequenced was PBMCs. The clonotype was recovered from a woman aged 30 to 39 in good health and CMV-seropositive.

The CDR3, as DNA: TGTGCCAGCAGCGACGGGTCCGACCCAGAAAAACTGTTTTTT. It specifies CASSDGSDPEKLFF. V is TRBV9 and J is TRBJ1-4; D unresolved. Looked up from germline, CDR1 is SGDLS and CDR2 is YYNGEE. The CDR3 is 14 amino acids. V dropped 3 bases and J dropped 8 bases, with 14 bases sitting between them.